This T cell receptor beta chain was retrieved from a study of T cell repertoires in cytomegalovirus infection. Trimming took 0 bases from V and 2 from J, leaving 11 bases between them. CDR1 and CDR2 (germline): LGHDT, YNNKEL (reference sequence). The CDR3 runs 16 residues. As concerns this clonotype: Its antigen is as yet unknown.

MiXCR, run by TCRdb on the reads, gives a single entry per CDR3 protein. This table has some 800,000 distinct CDR3 sequences, approximately 32% appearing once. This chain connects TRBV3-1 to TRBJ1-3; a weak D match, TRBD1 (5 bases). Here the sequenced sample was cultured CD8+ T cells from PBMCs, taken from culture after CMV antigen stimulation. This TCR came from a human donor in good health (CMV status not recorded). Some clones in this sample may be carry-over from other donors' samples. CDR3 bases: TGTGCCAGCAGCCAAGACGGAGCGGGGGCTGGAAACACCATATATTTT. The encoded protein is CASSQDGAGAGNTIYF. Looking up the rest from reference TRBV3-1 and TRBJ1-3 gives the full variable domain: DTAVSQTPKYLVTQMGNDKSIKCEQNLGHDTMYWYKQDSKKFLKIMFSYNNKELIINETVPNRFSPKSPDKAHLNLHINSLELGDSAVYFCASSQDGAGAGNTIYFGEGSWLTVV.